This T cell receptor beta chain was documented in a study of tumor and adjacent non-tumor tissue in lung cancer. For the study at large: Patients comprised eleven to twelve adenocarcinoma, 2 squamous cell carcinoma and 1 small cell lung cancer.

No cell sorting was done before RNA was extracted from the tissue. A modified ARM-PCR protocol with three rounds of nested PCR amplified TCRbeta. MiXCR, applied by TCRdb to the multiplex PCR reads, yields one record per CDR3 protein. The sample lists tens of thousands of distinct CDR3 sequences, about three fifths occurring once. Study-wide points: In normal lung, the top 100 clones were significantly more dominant than in tumor.

The germline gives CDR1 MNHEY, CDR2 SVGAGI. The CDR3 loop spans 15 amino acids. Trimming took off 7 bases at V and 4 bases at J, with 16 bases between the two ends. This clonotype showed up just a few times. Its antigen is undetermined. Sequences were obtained from lung tumor tissue. V usage is TRBV6-5 and J usage is TRBJ2-2; D perhaps matches TRBD2 (5 bases). This receptor was taken from a man aged 45-65 years with non-small cell lung cancer. The CDR3 spells CASNGWEGSTGELFF. Here the CDR3 DNA reads TGTGCCAGCAACGGATGGGAAGGGAGCACCGGGGAGCTGTTTTTT.